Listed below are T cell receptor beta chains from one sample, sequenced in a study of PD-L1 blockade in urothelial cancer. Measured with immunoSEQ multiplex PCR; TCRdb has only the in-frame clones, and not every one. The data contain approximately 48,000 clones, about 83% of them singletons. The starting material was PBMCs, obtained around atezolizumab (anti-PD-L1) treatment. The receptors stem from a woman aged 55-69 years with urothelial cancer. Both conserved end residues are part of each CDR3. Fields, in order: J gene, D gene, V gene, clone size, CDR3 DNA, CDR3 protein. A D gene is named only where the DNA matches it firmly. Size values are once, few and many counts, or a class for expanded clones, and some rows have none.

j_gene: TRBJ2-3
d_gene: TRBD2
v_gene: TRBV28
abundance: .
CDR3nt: TGTGCCAGCAGTGCCACACCTAGACTAGCGGGAGACACAGATACGCAGTATTTT
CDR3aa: CASSATPRLAGDTDTQYF

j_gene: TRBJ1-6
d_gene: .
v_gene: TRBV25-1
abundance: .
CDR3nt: TGTGCCAGCAGTGAGGGACTACCCCTCCACTTT
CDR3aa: CASSEGLPLHF

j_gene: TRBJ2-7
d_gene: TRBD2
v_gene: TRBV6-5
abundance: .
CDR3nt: TGTGCCAGCAGTTACCGGGAGGCCGTCGACGAGCAGTACTTC
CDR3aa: CASSYREAVDEQYF

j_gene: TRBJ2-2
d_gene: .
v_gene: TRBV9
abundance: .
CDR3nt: TGTGCCAGCAGCGTAGGACTATGGTCCGGGGAGCTGTTTTTT
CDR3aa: CASSVGLWSGELFF

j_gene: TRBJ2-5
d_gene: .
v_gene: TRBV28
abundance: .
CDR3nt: TGTGCCAGCAGTCGCACAGGGCCTACATCAGGTTCCCAGTACTTC
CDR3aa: CASSRTGPTSGSQYF

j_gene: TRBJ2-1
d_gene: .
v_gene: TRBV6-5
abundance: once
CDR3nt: TGTGCCAGCACCTATTCCGGGGTAGTAGTAAATGAGCAGTTCTTC
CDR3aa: CASTYSGVVVNEQFF

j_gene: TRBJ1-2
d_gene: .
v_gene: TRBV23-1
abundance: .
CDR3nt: TGCGCCAGCATCCCAGGAGGCTACACCTTC
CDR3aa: CASIPGGYTF

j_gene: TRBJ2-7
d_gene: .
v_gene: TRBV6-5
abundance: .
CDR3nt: TGTGCCAGCAGTCACGGGACAACCACCTACGAGCAGTACTTC
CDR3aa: CASSHGTTTYEQYF

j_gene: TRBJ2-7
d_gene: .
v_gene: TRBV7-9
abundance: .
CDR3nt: TGTGCCAGCAGACCAGGGCACATCTACGAGCAGTACTTC
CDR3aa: CASRPGHIYEQYF

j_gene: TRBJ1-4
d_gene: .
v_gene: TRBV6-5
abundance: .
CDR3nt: TGTGCCAGCAGTTCCCTAGTCGTGGCTAATGAAAAACTGTTTTTT
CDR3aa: CASSSLVVANEKLFF

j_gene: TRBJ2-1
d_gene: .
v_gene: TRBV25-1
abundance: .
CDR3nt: TGTGCCAGCAGTGAATCAAGGGGGTTTAACAGGAATGAGCAGTTCTTC
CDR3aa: CASSESRGFNRNEQFF

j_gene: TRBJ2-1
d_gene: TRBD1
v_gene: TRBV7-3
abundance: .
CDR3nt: TGTGCCAGCAGCCCGACAGGGAAGGGCAATGAGCAGTTCTTC
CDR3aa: CASSPTGKGNEQFF